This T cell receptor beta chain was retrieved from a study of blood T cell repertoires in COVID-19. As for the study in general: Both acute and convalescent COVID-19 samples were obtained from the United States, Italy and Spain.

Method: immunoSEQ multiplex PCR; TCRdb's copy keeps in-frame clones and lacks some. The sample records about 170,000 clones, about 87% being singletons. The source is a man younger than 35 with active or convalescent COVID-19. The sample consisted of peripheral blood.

CDR3 in amino acids: CASSANTGKQFF. CDR3 DNA sequence: TGTGCCAGCAGCGCTAATACAGGGAAGCAGTTCTTC. The V and J genes are TRBV2 and TRBJ2-1; the D gene is possibly TRBD1 (6 bases). The CDR3 covers 12 residues. CDR1 SNHLY and CDR2 FYNNEI come from the germline V gene. V gave up 6 bases and J gave up 11 bases, with 14 bases separating them.